The 11 T cell receptor beta chains below were found in one sample sequenced in a study of blood T cell repertoires in COVID-19. TCRdb's copy holds only in-frame clones and misses some; the assay was immunoSEQ multiplex PCR. This sample has approximately 97,000 clones, with 70% to 90% found just once. Sequencing was carried out using peripheral blood. These receptors originate from a human donor in a cohort sampled during active COVID-19.

The rearrangement joins TRBV30 to TRBJ2-3; TRBD2 agrees at 13 bases. Germline CDR1 GTSNPN, CDR2 SVGIG (reference sequence). The CDR3 runs 16 residues. V gave up 3 bases and J gave up 3 bases; unmatched junction bases: 6. Written as DNA, the CDR3 is TGTGCCTGGAGACTAGCGGGAGGGTCTCAGACAGATACGCAGTATTTT. Translation: CAWRLAGGSQTDTQYF.

J is TRBJ2-5 and V is TRBV5-8; D perhaps matches TRBD2 (5 bases). This CDR3 region has 17 residues. The germline V gene has CDR1 SGHTS and CDR2 YDEGEE. V dropped 0 bases and J dropped 5 bases, with 20 bases sitting between them. The CDR3 loop reads CASSLVRLASIAETQYF. Written as DNA, the CDR3 is TGTGCCAGCAGCTTGGTGCGGTTGGCTAGCATTGCGGAGACCCAGTACTTC.

This clone was observed a single time. The rearrangement uses TRBV5-1 and TRBJ2-5, with D maybe TRBD1 (6 bases). CDR3 length: 14 amino acids. Germline V gene sequence: CDR1 SGHRS, CDR2 YFSETQ. The V gene lost 0 bases and the J gene lost 1 base, with 7 bases spanning the gap. DNA of the CDR3: TGCGCCAGCAGCTTGGTAGGGGGCCAAGAGACCCAGTACTTC. This codes for CASSLVGGQETQYF.

The V gene is TRBV10-3, the J gene TRBJ2-2; D remains ambiguous. The CDR3 contains 13 residues. The germline CDR1 and CDR2 sequences are ENHRY and SYGVKD. V lost 4 bases, J lost 3 bases, and 6 bases lay in between. CDR3 nucleotides: TGTGCCATCAGTGTTACGGACACCGGGGAGCTGTTTTTT. It codes for CAISVTDTGELFF.

The gene calls are TRBV19 and TRBJ2-7, with a weak D call TRBD1 (6 bases). The V gene lost 1 base and the J gene lost 3 bases, with 7 bases spanning the gap. Germline V lookup: CDR1 LNHDA, CDR2 SQIVND (reference sequence). The CDR3 is made up of 13 amino acids. CDR3 DNA: TGTGCCAGTAGTATAGGACAGGTCTACGAGCAGTACTTC. It translates to CASSIGQVYEQYF.

The chain has TRBV18 and TRBJ2-5; 8 bases are shared with TRBD1. Germline-derived CDR1 and CDR2 are KGHSH and LQKENI. Losses at the gene ends were 5 bases for V and 4 bases for J; bases not matched to a gene: 3. The CDR3 is 13 residues long. The CDR3 loop reads CASSNRGRETQYF. The CDR3 DNA reads as TGTGCCAGCTCAAACAGGGGGAGAGAGACCCAGTACTTC.

CDR3 region: CASSWAGGVVGETQYF. The CDR3 DNA reads as TGTGCCAGCAGTTGGGCCGGGGGGGTAGTAGGAGAGACCCAGTACTTC. V is TRBV6-5 and J is TRBJ2-5; 8 bases agree with TRBD2. CDR1 is MNHEY, CDR2 SVGAGI, per germline. The length of the CDR3 is 16 residues. J lost 4 bases, V lost 4 bases, and 11 bases had no gene match.

The chain employs TRBV11-2 and TRBJ1-4, with a tentative D call TRBD1 (5 bases). Germline CDR1 SGHAT, CDR2 FQNNGV. The CDR3 covers 15 residues. V gave up 5 bases and J gave up 7 bases, with 17 bases separating them. The CDR3 coding sequence is TGTGCCAGCAGCCCCTTGGGGCCCGTAGGTGAAAAACTGTTTTTT. It encodes CASSPLGPVGEKLFF.

Here the CDR3 DNA reads TGTGCCGCGCGCCCCACAGGGGGCTCCTACGAGCAGTACTTC. Encoded protein: CAARPTGGSYEQYF. The gene calls are TRBV6-6 and TRBJ2-7, with 8 bases that match TRBD1. V lost 11 bases to trimming and J lost 0 bases; unmatched junction nucleotides: 9. The CDR3 is made up of 14 amino acids. CDR1 is MNHNY, CDR2 SVGAGI, per germline (reference sequence).

The gene calls are TRBV3-1 (or the pseudogene TRBV3-2) and TRBJ2-5; D not certain. Trimming cost V 1 base and J 0 bases, with 9 bases left between them. The CDR3 loop spans 15 amino acids. Germline CDR1 LGHDT, CDR2 YNNKEL (reference sequence). The CDR3 region has the DNA TGTGCCAGCAGCCAAGGTCCCGGGTACCAAGAGACCCAGTACTTC. Protein sequence: CASSQGPGYQETQYF.

The J gene is TRBJ2-7, the V gene TRBV19; TRBD1 is a possible D gene (5 bases). The germline CDR1 and CDR2 sequences are LNHDA and SQIVND (reference sequence). The CDR3 spans 11 residues. The V and J ends lost 5 bases and 4 bases respectively, with 6 bases between them. CDR3 sequence: CASSQGYEQYF. The CDR3 nucleotides read TGTGCCAGTAGTCAGGGTTACGAGCAGTACTTC.